The clone carrying this T cell receptor (beta chain) appeared a single time. Sequencing was performed with immunoSEQ multiplex PCR; in TCRdb, only in-frame clones are kept and a portion is missing. The sample lists around 420,000 clones, around 90% occurring once. The sample is drawn from a study of blood T cell repertoires in COVID-19. Across the study: COVID-19 samples collected from the United States, Italy and Spain covered acute and convalescent phases.

The V and J ends lost 4 bases and 1 base respectively, with 14 bases between them. Germline V CDR1 and CDR2: SGHAT, FQNNGV. This CDR3 comprises 16 residues. The clonotype was recovered from a woman aged 40 to 50 with acute COVID-19. This sequence joins TRBV11-2 and TRBJ1-3; D might be TRBD1 (5 bases). The sequenced sample consisted of PBMCs or T cells enriched from blood (not recorded which). CDR3 DNA sequence: TGTGCCAGCAGCTCGCGGGGGGGGTATTCTGGAAACACCATATATTTT. It codes for CASSSRGGYSGNTIYF.